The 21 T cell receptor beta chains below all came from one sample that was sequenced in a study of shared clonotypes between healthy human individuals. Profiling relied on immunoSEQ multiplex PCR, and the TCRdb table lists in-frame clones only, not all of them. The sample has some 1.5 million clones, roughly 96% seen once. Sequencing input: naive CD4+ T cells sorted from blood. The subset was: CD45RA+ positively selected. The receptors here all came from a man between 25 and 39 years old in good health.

For the CDR3, the DNA is TGTGCCAGCGGCAATTTTCGGGGGGCTCGACTTCAGCCCCAGCATTTT. Its translation is CASGNFRGARLQPQHF. The chain joins TRBV2 to TRBJ1-5, with D perhaps TRBD1 (6 bases). The CDR3 contains 16 residues. V was pared by 8 bases and J by 6 bases, with 23 bases between. CDR1 is SNHLY and CDR2 is FYNNEI in the germline V gene. The complete variable domain, with remaining parts taken from reference TRBV2 and TRBJ1-5, reads EPEVTQTPSHQVTQMGQEVILRCVPISNHLYFYWYRQILGQKVEFLVSFYNNEISEKSEIFDDQFSVERPDGSNFTLKIRSTKLEDSAMYFCASGNFRGARLQPQHFGDGTRLSIL.

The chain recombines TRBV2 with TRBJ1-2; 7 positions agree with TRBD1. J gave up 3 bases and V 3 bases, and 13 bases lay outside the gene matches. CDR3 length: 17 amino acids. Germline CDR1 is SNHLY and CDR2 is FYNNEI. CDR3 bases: TGTGCCAGCAGTGAGAACAACCTATTTACAGGGGACTATGGCTACACCTTC. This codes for CASSENNLFTGDYGYTF.

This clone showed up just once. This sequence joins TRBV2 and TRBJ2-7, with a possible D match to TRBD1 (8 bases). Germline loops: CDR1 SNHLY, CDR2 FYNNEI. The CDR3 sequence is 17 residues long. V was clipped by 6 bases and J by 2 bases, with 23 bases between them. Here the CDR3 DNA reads TGTGCCAGCAGCTACCCTGCACAGGGGGGGAAAACCTACGAGCAGTACTTC. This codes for CASSYPAQGGKTYEQYF. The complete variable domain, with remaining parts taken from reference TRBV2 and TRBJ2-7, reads EPEVTQTPSHQVTQMGQEVILRCVPISNHLYFYWYRQILGQKVEFLVSFYNNEISEKSEIFDDQFSVERPDGSNFTLKIRSTKLEDSAMYFCASSYPAQGGKTYEQYFGPGTRLTVT.

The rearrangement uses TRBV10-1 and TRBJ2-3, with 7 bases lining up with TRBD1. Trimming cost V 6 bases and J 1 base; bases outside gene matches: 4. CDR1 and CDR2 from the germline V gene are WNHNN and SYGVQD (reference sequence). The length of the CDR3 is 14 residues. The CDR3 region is CASSAGTGTDTQYF. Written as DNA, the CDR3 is TGCGCCAGCAGCGCCGGGACAGGCACAGATACGCAGTATTTT.

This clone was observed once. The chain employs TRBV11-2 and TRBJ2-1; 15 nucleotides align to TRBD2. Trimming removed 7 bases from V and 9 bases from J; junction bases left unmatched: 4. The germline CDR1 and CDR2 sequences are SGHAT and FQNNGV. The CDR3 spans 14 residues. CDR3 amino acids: CASKVGLAGGEQFF. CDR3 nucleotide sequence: TGTGCCAGCAAAGTGGGACTAGCGGGGGGTGAGCAGTTCTTC. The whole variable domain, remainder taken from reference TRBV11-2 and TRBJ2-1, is EAGVAQSPRYKIIEKRQSVAFWCNPISGHATLYWYQQILGQGPKLLIQFQNNGVVDDSQLPKDRFSAERLKGVDSTLKIQPAKLEDSAVYLCASKVGLAGGEQFFGPGTRLTVL.

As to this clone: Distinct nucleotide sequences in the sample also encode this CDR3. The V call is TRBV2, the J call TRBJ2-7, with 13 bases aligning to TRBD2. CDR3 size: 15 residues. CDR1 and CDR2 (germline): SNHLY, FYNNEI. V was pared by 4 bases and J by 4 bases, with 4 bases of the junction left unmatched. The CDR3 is CASSARTSGSYEQYF. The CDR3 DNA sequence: TGTGCCAGCAGTGCCCGGACTAGCGGGAGTTACGAGCAGTACTTC.

The CDR3 sequence: CASRFRGSTEAFF. CDR3 in DNA: TGTGCCAGCAGGTTCCGGGGATCCACTGAAGCTTTCTTT. The chain carries TRBV6-1 and TRBJ1-1; no reliable D call. The germline gives CDR1 MNHNS, CDR2 SASEGT. V was trimmed by 6 bases and J by 4 bases, leaving 12 bases between them. The CDR3 is 13 amino acids.

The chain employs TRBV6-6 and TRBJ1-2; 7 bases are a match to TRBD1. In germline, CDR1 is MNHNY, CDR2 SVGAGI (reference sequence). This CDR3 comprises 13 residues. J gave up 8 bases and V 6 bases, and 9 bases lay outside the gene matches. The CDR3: CASRAARGEGYTF. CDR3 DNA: TGTGCCAGCAGGGCCGCCAGGGGGGAAGGCTACACCTTC.

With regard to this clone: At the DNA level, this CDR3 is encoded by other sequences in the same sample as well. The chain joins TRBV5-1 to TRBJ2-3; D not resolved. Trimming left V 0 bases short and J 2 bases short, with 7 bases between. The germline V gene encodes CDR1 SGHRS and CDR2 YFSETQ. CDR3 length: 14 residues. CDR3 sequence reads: CASSLAKVTDTQYF. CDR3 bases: TGCGCCAGCAGCTTGGCCAAGGTCACAGATACGCAGTATTTT.

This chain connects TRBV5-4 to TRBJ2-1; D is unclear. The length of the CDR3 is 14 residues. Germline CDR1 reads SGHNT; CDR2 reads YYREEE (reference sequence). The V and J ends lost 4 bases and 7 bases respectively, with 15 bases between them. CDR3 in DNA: TGTGCCAGCAGCCCTGGACGGTCTACAAATGAGCAGTTCTTC. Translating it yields CASSPGRSTNEQFF.

CDR3 coding DNA: TGTGCCAGCAGTGAATTGAAGGGCGAGCAGTACTTC. Translating gives CASSELKGEQYF. V and J are TRBV6-1 and TRBJ2-7; D remains unclear. CDR1 MNHNS and CDR2 SASEGT come from the germline V gene. V lost 2 bases, J lost 6 bases, and 8 bases lay in between. CDR3 length: 12 residues.

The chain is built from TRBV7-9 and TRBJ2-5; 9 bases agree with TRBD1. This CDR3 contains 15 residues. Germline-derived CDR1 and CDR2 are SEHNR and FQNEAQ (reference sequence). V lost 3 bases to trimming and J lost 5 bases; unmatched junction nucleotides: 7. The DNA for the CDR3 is TGTGCCAGCAGCTTGGACGGGACAGGGTACGAGACCCAGTACTTC. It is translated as CASSLDGTGYETQYF.

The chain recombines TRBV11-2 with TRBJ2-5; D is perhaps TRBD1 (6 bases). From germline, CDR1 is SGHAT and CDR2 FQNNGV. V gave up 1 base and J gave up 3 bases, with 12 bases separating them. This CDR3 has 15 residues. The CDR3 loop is CASSLGIRTEETQYF. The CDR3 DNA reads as TGTGCCAGCAGCTTAGGTATCCGGACAGAAGAGACCCAGTACTTC. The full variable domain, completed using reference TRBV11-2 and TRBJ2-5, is EAGVAQSPRYKIIEKRQSVAFWCNPISGHATLYWYQQILGQGPKLLIQFQNNGVVDDSQLPKDRFSAERLKGVDSTLKIQPAKLEDSAVYLCASSLGIRTEETQYFGPGTRLLVL.

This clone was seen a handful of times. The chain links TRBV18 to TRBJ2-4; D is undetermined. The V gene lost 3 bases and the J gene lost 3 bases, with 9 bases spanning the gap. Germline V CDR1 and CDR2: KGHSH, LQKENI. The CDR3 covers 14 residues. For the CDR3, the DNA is TGTGCCAGCTCACCTTTAGGGAACAAAAACATTCAGTACTTC. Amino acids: CASSPLGNKNIQYF.

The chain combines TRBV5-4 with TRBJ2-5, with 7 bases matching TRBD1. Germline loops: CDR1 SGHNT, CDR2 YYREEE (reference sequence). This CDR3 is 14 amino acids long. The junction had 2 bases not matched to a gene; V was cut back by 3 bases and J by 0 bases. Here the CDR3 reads CASSSGQYQETQYF. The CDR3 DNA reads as TGTGCCAGCAGCTCGGGACAGTACCAAGAGACCCAGTACTTC.

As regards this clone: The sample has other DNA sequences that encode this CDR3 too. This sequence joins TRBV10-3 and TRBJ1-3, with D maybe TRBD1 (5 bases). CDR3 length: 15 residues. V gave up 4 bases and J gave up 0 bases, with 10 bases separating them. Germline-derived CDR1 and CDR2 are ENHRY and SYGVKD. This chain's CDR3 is CAISAGRSSGNTIYF. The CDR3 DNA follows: TGTGCCATCAGTGCGGGACGGAGCTCTGGAAACACCATATATTTT.

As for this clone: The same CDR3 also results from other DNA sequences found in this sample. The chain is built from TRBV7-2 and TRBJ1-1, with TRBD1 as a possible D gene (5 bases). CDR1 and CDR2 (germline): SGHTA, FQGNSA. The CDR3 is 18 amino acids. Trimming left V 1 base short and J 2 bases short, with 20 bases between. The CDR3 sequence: CASSLEGRDVGVNTEAFF. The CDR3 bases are TGTGCCAGCAGCTTAGAGGGCAGGGACGTCGGTGTTAACACTGAAGCTTTCTTT.

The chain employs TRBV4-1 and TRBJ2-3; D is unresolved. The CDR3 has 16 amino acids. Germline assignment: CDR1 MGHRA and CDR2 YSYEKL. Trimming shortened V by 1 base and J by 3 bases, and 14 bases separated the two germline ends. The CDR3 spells CASSQAGTLGTDTQYF. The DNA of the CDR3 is TGCGCCAGCAGCCAAGCGGGCACCCTGGGGACAGATACGCAGTATTTT.

Here the CDR3 reads CASSFGSRGDEQYF. For the CDR3, the DNA is TGCGCCAGCAGCTTTGGCTCCCGGGGGGACGAGCAGTACTTC. This rearrangement joins TRBV5-1 to TRBJ2-7, with 7 positions matching TRBD2. The V gene end was trimmed by 2 bases and the J gene end by 5 bases; junction bases not matched to a gene: 7. The CDR3 contains 14 residues. The V gene's germline CDR1 is SGHRS and CDR2 YFSETQ.

The CDR3 spells CASSESTSSPHLIEQFF. DNA of the CDR3: TGCGCCAGCAGTGAGTCGACATCCTCCCCGCACCTAATTGAGCAGTTCTTC. The rearrangement uses TRBV10-2 and TRBJ2-1; D gene uncertain. Germline V CDR1 and CDR2: WSHSY, SAAADI. CDR3 size: 17 residues. Trimming removed 0 bases from V and 9 bases from J, with 21 bases in between.

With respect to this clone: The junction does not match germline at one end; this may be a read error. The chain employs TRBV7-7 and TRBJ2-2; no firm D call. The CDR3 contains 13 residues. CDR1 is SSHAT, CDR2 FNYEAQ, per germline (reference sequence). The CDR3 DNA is TGTGCTAGCAGCCTTCTATCGTCCGGGGAGCTGTTTTTT. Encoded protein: CASSLLSSGELFF.